Here is one TCR beta chain with its context. Which antigen it targets is not known. Per-nucleotide qualities are absent, and no much larger clonotype sits a single base away. The library came from the immunoSEQ multiplex PCR assay. For the multiplex PCR, a mixture combining 60 forward primers for TCR Vbeta segments and 13 reverse primers for TCR Jbeta segments was used. Amplification of the CDR3 region of rearranged TCR beta genes was performed with a multiplex PCR assay on genomic DNA. On the Illumina HiSeq System, the amplified TCR beta libraries were sequenced as 87-base-pair reads. The paper's processing steps were these. In a later analysis, tens of millions of unique TCR beta chains were counted across the roughly 610 repertoires, and roughly 9.9 million of these chains were shared by at least two donors. Raw reads were error-corrected and collapsed into unique sequences by a nearest-neighbor algorithm in which closely related sequences were merged to remove PCR and sequencing errors. V, D and J gene segments were assigned by aligning CDR3 sequences to IMGT reference sequences. Each retained sequence needed at least a six-nucleotide match to both a V gene segment and a J gene segment. Rearrangements were classified as productive when the CDR3 lacked stop codons and remained in frame with V and J, and all other rearrangements were classified as non-productive. CDR3 was defined by IMGT convention, running from the second conserved V-encoded cysteine to the conserved J-encoded phenylalanine. Sequences without an unambiguous match to a single V gene segment were excluded from the earlier analysis of 450 to 650 of the donors. An earlier analysis of approximately 590 of the donors classified V segments as functional when productive rearrangements were above 56.7% and as segregating when the standard deviation between donors was above 5%. To diagnose cytomegalovirus status from the catalog of TCR beta chain sequences, a statistical classification framework was built. In a later analysis, V and J genes were assigned by comparing TCR nucleotide sequences against IMGT/GENE-DB human TR gene sequences. Using the TCRdist pipeline, a later analysis assigned CDR3 sequences along with most-parsimonious VDJ recombination scenarios. A later analysis defined each TCR beta chain by its CDR3 amino acid sequence plus V-gene family, and excluded reads lacking a unique V-gene family. As a way to deal with suspected cross-contamination and a sequencing artifact, a later analysis dropped 640 or so nucleotide sequences that were highly shared and had low generation probability. For each public chain, a later analysis derived a clonal expansion index from normalized ranks of inferred template counts within each repertoire. In a later analysis, generation probabilities were computed with a VDJ recombination model fitted to out-of-frame rearrangements, and the resulting probabilities were checked against IGoR. A later analysis scored TCR-TCR, TCR-HLA and TCR-CMV co-occurrence with hypergeometric tests, applying a repertoire-size bias correction to TCR pairs. A later analysis estimated false discovery rates by permuting HLA or CMV assignments 20 times. In a later analysis, co-occurring TCRs were grouped using DBSCAN, with TCRdist sequence similarity added in when clustering inside HLA-allele-positive subsets. Repertoires with fewer than 30,000 or more than 120,000 public chains, plus five repertoires with anomalous nucleotide sharing, were excluded from co-occurrence clustering. TCRdb mirrors the immuneACCESS table, restricted to in-frame sequences. Some clones are absent from its copies; in checked studies, under half trace to an unresolved V gene, and the reason for the others is unknown. V and J calls plus clone size are reproduced from that table; the DNA served to infer D and trimming. Present in this sample are 200,000 to 300,000 clones, roughly four fifths of which were seen just once. The top ten constitute approximately 2% of the sample.

The sample is drawn from a study of cytomegalovirus exposure and HLA in healthy donors (TCRdb year 2017). For the study in its entirety: An earlier analysis of more than 550 of the donors reported 276 Gb of sequence data and 117 million unique TCR beta sequences obtained from some 200 million T cells. Around 320 gigabases of sequencing data and approximately 85 million unique TCR sequences were included in an early release covering 550 to 650 HLA-typed donors. Of the 350 to 450 genotyped donors, less than 90% were placed in the genetic ancestry cluster associated with self-reported Caucasian donors. The study aimed to test whether cataloging public T cell receptors could reveal signatures of past pathogen exposure. Using immunosequencing, the study profiled T cell repertoires from around 670 subjects and related those repertoires to cytomegalovirus serostatus. A separate validation cohort of more than 100 different subjects was used in addition to the 666-subject first cohort. To predict cytomegalovirus infection status, the study brought together high-throughput TCR immunosequencing, statistical association of individual TCRs with disease status, and machine learning. To study patterns of TCR occurrence, a later analysis re-analyzed previously published TCR beta repertoires from 666 donors and added high-resolution HLA genotyping. In the later analysis, no new phenotypic data were used to find candidate immune exposures; instead, reliance was placed on TCR beta sequences and their occurrence across donors. An earlier analysis of around 540 of the donors applied high-throughput TCR beta sequencing to assess whether each TCR beta V gene segment acted as functional or pseudogenic. Donor age, sex, ethnicity and CMV serostatus were compiled together with the repertoire data. Genome-wide SNP genotypes for about 60% of the 666 donors were used in a later genetic analysis, which treated that subset as a discovery cohort. All discovery cohort repertoires had been generated using a single sequencing platform. HLA typing covered class I and class II loci at four-digit resolution. Typing coverage differed by locus: A, B, C, DRB1 and DQB1 were typed in roughly 620-630 donors, DQA1 in roughly 500, DPA1 in over 600, and DPB1 in just under 490. Because of strong linkage in the cohort, roughly five DR-DQ haplotypes were treated as single units for association and clustering. On average, roughly 250,000 unique TCR beta nucleotide sequences were sequenced per donor among about 400 genotyped donors of the cohort, with 15% to 20% of those sequences being non-productive.

The cohort was made up of approximately 670 healthy bone marrow donors. All cohort members were sampled while nominally healthy, although unrecorded immune exposures were likely present. The donor tested CMV seropositive and was one of the 289 seropositive cohort members. A peripheral blood sample was collected from each donor, and TCR beta sequencing was performed on peripheral blood mononuclear cells. Genomic DNA extraction from the blood cell samples was performed with the Qiagen DNeasy Blood Extraction Kit. Summary of the overall study and its limitations: Linkage disequilibrium might explain the correlated functional status among segregating V segments, but an unknown experimental factor could not be ruled out. Seventeen rarely observed V segments, including chromosome 9 orphons, were excluded from the earlier analysis of some 590 of the donors because counts were too low. In a later analysis, several top co-occurrence clusters were reported to appear linked to parvovirus B19, influenza, CMV and Epstein-Barr virus. A later analysis found that most CMV-associated TCR beta chains appeared HLA-restricted, with HLA associations seemingly driven largely by CMV exposure. In this cohort, only TCR beta chains were sequenced, and detectable features were limited by the absence of alpha or paired-chain data. Most TCR sequences were seen in very few donors, while some public TCRs were found in many individuals. Roughly uniform sequencing depth across donors was assumed in presence/absence analyses, although this assumption may not hold. A later analysis found that HLA-associated TCR beta chains were more clonally expanded and had lower generation probabilities than equally common non-associated chains. In a later analysis, the rate of TCR association differed among HLA loci, with DRB1 alleles having the most associated TCRs and HLA-C alleles having the fewest. The classifier was reported to diagnose cytomegalovirus status with high specificity and sensitivity in both the original cohort and the validation cohort. At a false discovery rate of 0.05, a later analysis linked 15,000 to 20,000 TCR beta sequences to specific HLA alleles. For the cohort, immune exposure information was limited to CMV serostatus. Because some donors lacked HLA typing at each locus, the association tests relied only on the typed subset. A group of highly shared sequence variants was considered likely to be a technical artifact of the sequencing pipeline. In an earlier analysis of about 600 of the donors, most TCR beta V segments appeared in productive rearrangements about 87% or about 30% of the time, broadly matching IMGT annotations. A total of 150 to 200 TCR beta chains were listed by the study as associated with cytomegalovirus. V-gene and J-gene trimming of TCR beta chains was associated with a missense DCLRE1C variant in a later genetic analysis, and the association was replicated in an independent cohort. In vitro tests confirmed that a few of the cytomegalovirus-associated TCR beta chains recognize cytomegalovirus antigens. The authors suggested that the approach could potentially be generalized to other disease states and immunological phenotypes. When HLA alleles, especially DR and DQ, strongly co-occurred, TCR associations were difficult to assign to individual alleles. A further reported finding was that TCR beta sequences accurately predicted the HLA-A and HLA-B alleles for most subjects in the first cohort. In a later genetic analysis, fewer N-insertions in productive TCRs were reported among donors in an Asian-associated ancestry cluster than the roughly 640-donor mean.

The receptor was derived from a woman aged 40 to 55 in good health and CMV-seropositive. The sample taken for sequencing was PBMCs.

The nucleotides are TGCGCCAGCAGCTTGGGGGCAAGTTGGACAGAAGCTTTCTTT. It specifies CASSLGASWTEAFF. The rearrangement combines TRBV5-1 with TRBJ1-1; TRBD1 might be the D gene, on 5 matching bases. CDR1 and CDR2, per the germline V gene, are SGHRS and YFSETQ. The CDR3 measures 14 amino acids from cysteine to phenylalanine. Only the CDR3 part of the read is kept: 42 bases, read in frame from the first base. Cut back by 0 bases and 8 bases, the V and J ends lie 14 bases apart. Extended through the reference TRBV5-1 and TRBJ1-1 proteins, this CDR3 yields the full variable domain: KAGVTQTPRYLIKTRGQQVTLSCSPISGHRSVSWYQQTPGQGLQFLFEYFSETQRNKGNFPGRFSGRQFSNSRSEMNVSTLELGDSALYLCASSLGASWTEAFFGQGTRLTVV.